This T cell receptor beta chain originates from a study of T cell repertoires in cytomegalovirus infection. Looking at the study overall: Researchers turned to recently identified HLA-C-restricted CMV epitopes as well as well-studied HLA-B-restricted ones. It was the public TCR beta signatures that indicated both CMV infection and matching HLA type. Study-level results: Ex vivo, HLA-C-restricted CMV-specific TCR beta clonotypes prevailed over the rest of the response. Adding up the frequency of public TCR beta families identified people who carried CMV plus the relevant HLA.

This clonotype was detected only a few times. Antigen: not known. Using its own MiXCR run on the reads, TCRdb lists one record per CDR3 protein. The profile shows approximately 390,000 distinct CDR3 sequences, approximately 35% of them singletons. The V gene lost 6 bases and the J gene lost 0 bases, with 11 bases spanning the gap. The CDR3 contains 14 residues. The material sequenced was cultured PBMCs, taken from culture after CMV antigen stimulation. This receptor was obtained from a human donor in good health (CMV status not recorded). Some clones in this sample may be carry-over from other donors' samples. This chain links TRBV12-3 or TRBV12-4 with TRBJ1-1; D gene ambiguous. The chain's CDR3 is CASRPDLVNTEAFF. CDR3 DNA sequence: TGTGCCAGCAGGCCCGACTTGGTGAACACTGAAGCTTTCTTT.